This T cell receptor (beta chain) came from a study of blood T cells in healthy people across ages. V dropped 2 bases and J dropped 3 bases, with 13 bases sitting between them. Germline V gene sequence: CDR1 MNHEY, CDR2 SVGAGI. The CDR3 runs 16 residues. A word on this clonotype: Its specificity is unknown.

General study findings and limits: Among long-lived donors, naive CD4+ cells were more numerous and diversity higher than in aged donors.

Sample-barcoded 5' priming and a J-beta primer mix drove a second PCR of roughly 7 to 11 cycles. Using its own MiXCR run on the 5' RACE reads, TCRdb lists one record per CDR3 protein. Of about 650,000 distinct CDR3 sequences in the sample, roughly half are singletons; the top ten hold about 14%. The sequence was obtained from an elderly woman in good health. Sequencing was carried out using blood. The rearrangement joins TRBV6-5 to TRBJ2-2, with D tentatively TRBD1 (6 bases). The chain's CDR3 is CASSYKQGSDTGELFF. DNA for the CDR3: TGTGCCAGCAGTTACAAACAGGGTTCGGACACCGGGGAGCTGTTTTTT.